This TCR beta chain was captured by sequencing in a study of blood T cell repertoires in COVID-19. The repertoire was sequenced with immunoSEQ multiplex PCR; TCRdb's copy has only in-frame clones and lacks some. The table includes roughly 400,000 clones, approximately 91% detected once. Germline values: CDR1 GTSNPN, CDR2 SVGIG (reference sequence). V was trimmed by 2 bases and J by 3 bases, leaving 10 bases between them. This CDR3 is built from 13 residues. The source is a woman aged 35 to 49 with acute COVID-19. Sequencing used PBMCs or T cells enriched from blood (not recorded which). V usage is TRBV30 and J usage is TRBJ1-1; D may be TRBD1 (5 bases). CDR3 protein: CAWSWGVDTEAFF. DNA of the CDR3: TGTGCCTGGAGTTGGGGCGTGGACACTGAAGCTTTCTTT.